Below, 25 T cell receptor beta chains from the same sample are listed, as sequenced in a study of blood T cell repertoires in COVID-19. Clones were read by immunoSEQ multiplex PCR, and TCRdb kept only the in-frame ones, dropping some. Found here are 79,000 or so clones, about 90% of them singletons; the top ten hold about 1.2%. Specimen: peripheral blood. These receptors were collected from a human donor in a cohort sampled during active COVID-19.

CDR3 nucleotide sequence: TGTGCCACCAGTGAGCGAAAGACCCAGTACTTC. It is translated as CATSERKTQYF. V and J are TRBV24-1 and TRBJ2-5; unclear D gene. The germline V gene encodes CDR1 KGHDR and CDR2 SFDVKD. Trimming took 4 bases from V and 6 from J, leaving 5 bases between them. The CDR3 contains 11 residues.

The V gene is TRBV5-1, the J gene TRBJ1-4, with 7 bases matching TRBD1. Per germline, CDR1 SGHRS and CDR2 YFSETQ. The CDR3 totals 15 residues. V shed 4 bases and J 0 bases; nucleotides not matched to a gene: 3. CDR3 sequence: CASSDTGATNEKLFF. The CDR3 region has the DNA TGCGCCAGCAGCGACACAGGGGCAACTAATGAAAAACTGTTTTTT.

The chain recombines TRBV6-5 with TRBJ2-5; maybe TRBD2 (5 bases). Germline CDR1 and CDR2: MNHEY and SVGAGI. CDR3 length: 14 residues. Trimming stripped 4 bases from V and 5 bases from J, with 14 bases between. This CDR3 is CASSFSGMWETQYF. CDR3 DNA: TGTGCCAGCAGTTTCTCCGGGATGTGGGAGACCCAGTACTTC.

The chain combines TRBV27 with TRBJ1-1; D is perhaps TRBD1 (6 bases). Germline CDR1 and CDR2: MNHEY and SMNVEV (reference sequence). Trimming stripped 10 bases from V and 1 base from J, with 13 bases between. This CDR3 region has 13 residues. CDR3 in DNA: TGTGCCACAGCACAACAGGGGAACACTGAAGCTTTCTTT. Translated: CATAQQGNTEAFF.

V is TRBV11-2 and J is TRBJ2-3; 10 bases match TRBD1. The CDR3 covers 15 residues. CDR1 SGHAT and CDR2 FQNNGV come from the germline V gene. J was trimmed by 5 bases and V by 5 bases; bases with no gene match: 7. CDR3 coding DNA: TGTGCCAGCAGCCAAACCTGGACAGGGGGAGATACGCAGTATTTT. Protein product: CASSQTWTGGDTQYF. Filled out from reference TRBV11-2 and TRBJ2-3, the complete variable domain reads EAGVAQSPRYKIIEKRQSVAFWCNPISGHATLYWYQQILGQGPKLLIQFQNNGVVDDSQLPKDRFSAERLKGVDSTLKIQPAKLEDSAVYLCASSQTWTGGDTQYFGPGTRLTVL.

This rearrangement joins TRBV9 to TRBJ2-7, with D possibly matching TRBD2 (6 bases). CDR1 and CDR2 (germline): SGDLS, YYNGEE. V shed 4 bases and J shed 6 bases, with 17 bases lying between them. The length of the CDR3 is 14 residues. CDR3 in DNA: TGTGCCAGCAGCACAACACCGGGACTGGGCGAGCAGTACTTC. This sequence encodes CASSTTPGLGEQYF.

The rearrangement joins TRBV27 to TRBJ2-7, with 8 bases matching TRBD2. Germline V lookup: CDR1 MNHEY, CDR2 SMNVEV (reference sequence). The CDR3 contains 13 residues. The trim removed 10 bases at V and 3 bases at J, leaving 8 bases unmatched. This chain's CDR3 is CATSGSGVYEQYF. CDR3 DNA: TGTGCCACCAGCGGGAGCGGGGTCTACGAGCAGTACTTC.

The chain combines TRBV2 with TRBJ2-2; 7 positions match TRBD2. After removal of 6 bases from V and 0 bases from J, the junction contained 4 bases not matched to a gene. This CDR3 is 15 amino acids long. Germline V CDR1 and CDR2: SNHLY, FYNNEI. The CDR3 loop reads CASSGGGANTGELFF. The CDR3 region has the DNA TGTGCCAGCAGCGGTGGGGGGGCGAACACCGGGGAGCTGTTTTTT. Together with reference TRBV2 and TRBJ2-2, the CDR3 gives the full variable domain: EPEVTQTPSHQVTQMGQEVILRCVPISNHLYFYWYRQILGQKVEFLVSFYNNEISEKSEIFDDQFSVERPDGSNFTLKIRSTKLEDSAMYFCASSGGGANTGELFFGEGSRLTVL.

The CDR3 coding sequence is TGTGCCAGCAGTTTCAGGGGGCACTCCTACGAGCAGTACTTC. It encodes CASSFRGHSYEQYF. V usage is TRBV28 and J usage is TRBJ2-7, with 8 bases that match TRBD1. With V trimmed by 3 bases and J by 0 bases, 1 base remained unmatched. This CDR3 region has 14 residues. Germline-derived CDR1 and CDR2 are MDHEN and SYDVKM.

This chain uses TRBV9 with TRBJ2-3, with D tentatively TRBD1 (6 bases). V dropped 3 bases and J dropped 0 bases, with 17 bases sitting between them. CDR1 is SGDLS and CDR2 is YYNGEE in the germline V gene. This CDR3 is 17 amino acids long. The CDR3: CASSGTQGVRSTDTQYF. As DNA, the CDR3 is TGTGCCAGCAGCGGAACACAGGGTGTCCGGAGCACAGATACGCAGTATTTT.

Only one count was recorded for this clone. V usage is TRBV6-1 and J usage is TRBJ2-2; 7 positions match TRBD1. The CDR3 has 15 amino acids. Germline V gene lookup returns CDR1 MNHNS and CDR2 SASEGT. V shed 2 bases, J shed 3 bases, and the junction held 3 bases outside the gene matches. CDR3 coding DNA: TGTGCCAGCAGTGAATTGGGACAGTACACCGGGGAGCTGTTTTTT. This sequence encodes CASSELGQYTGELFF.

V gene TRBV28 combines with J gene TRBJ2-3; 9 positions match TRBD2. The germline V gene has CDR1 MDHEN and CDR2 SYDVKM. The V and J ends lost 8 bases and 5 bases, in that order; junction bases with no gene match: 11. CDR3 length equals 15 residues. CDR3 region: CASLGGTSSRDTQYF. The CDR3 coding sequence is TGTGCCAGCCTTGGTGGGACTAGCTCTAGAGATACGCAGTATTTT.

The J gene is TRBJ2-1, the V gene TRBV12-5; TRBD2 matches at 7 bases. Germline V lookup: CDR1 LGHNT, CDR2 FRNRAP. The CDR3 length is 17 residues. The V gene end was trimmed by 1 base and the J gene end by 4 bases; junction bases not matched to a gene: 10. The CDR3 loop is CASGLATGRGNYNEQFF. CDR3 sequence (DNA): TGTGCTAGTGGTTTGGCCACTGGGCGGGGGAATTACAATGAGCAGTTCTTC.

The chain combines TRBV5-1 with TRBJ2-2, with D possibly TRBD1 on 5 matching bases. Germline values: CDR1 SGHRS, CDR2 YFSETQ. Deletions cut 1 base from V and 4 bases from J, with 17 bases between. CDR3 length: 17 amino acids. CDR3 nucleotide sequence: TGCGCCAGCAGCTTGATAGGGGTCCAGGGCCCCACCGGGGAGCTGTTTTTT. Protein product: CASSLIGVQGPTGELFF.

The V and J genes are TRBV7-8 and TRBJ2-5; D possibly corresponds to TRBD2 (6 bases). The germline V and J ends were trimmed by 5 bases and 5 bases, with 15 bases remaining between them. The CDR3 is 14 amino acids. Germline loops: CDR1 SGHVS, CDR2 FQNEAQ. The CDR3 spells CASSLVRGEETQYF. In DNA, the CDR3 is TGTGCCAGCAGCCTCGTGCGGGGAGAGGAGACCCAGTACTTC.

This clone appeared a single time. The CDR3 loop reads CASSLLQLGGYTF. DNA for the CDR3: TGTGCCAGCAGCTTACTACAGCTCGGTGGCTACACCTTC. V and J are TRBV13 and TRBJ1-2; no definite D call. Germline CDR1 PRHDT, CDR2 FYEKMQ (reference sequence). The V end lost 2 bases, the J end lost 7 bases, and 11 bases lay between the germline ends. The CDR3 has 13 amino acids. The whole variable domain, filled in from reference TRBV13 and TRBJ1-2, reads AAGVIQSPRHLIKEKRETATLKCYPIPRHDTVYWYQQGPGQDPQFLISFYEKMQSDKGSIPDRFSAQQFSDYHSELNMSSLELGDSALYFCASSLLQLGGYTFGSGTRLTVV.

The table lists this clone with a few counts. V and J are TRBV27 and TRBJ1-2; 9 bases line up with TRBD1. CDR3 length equals 16 residues. Germline values: CDR1 MNHEY, CDR2 SMNVEV (reference sequence). V was clipped by 5 bases and J by 8 bases; unmatched bases: 15. CDR3 sequence (DNA): TGTGCCAGCAGTCTAACAATTACACAGGGGGCCGGAGGCTACACCTTC. Translating gives CASSLTITQGAGGYTF.

With respect to this clone: Sequence at one end of the junction differs from germline and may be a read error. CDR3 sequence reads: CASSLWGEGLNEQYF. CDR3 DNA sequence: TGTGCCAGCAGCTTATGGGGGGAGGGCCTCAACGAGCAGTACTTC. The chain links TRBV27 to TRBJ2-7; TRBD2 matches 7 bases. The CDR3 loop spans 15 amino acids. Per germline, CDR1 MNHEY and CDR2 SMNVEV (reference sequence).

V and J are TRBV9 and TRBJ2-5, with a tentative D call TRBD2 (6 bases). The germline V gene has CDR1 SGDLS and CDR2 YYNGEE. The CDR3 runs 15 residues. The V and J ends lost 0 bases and 5 bases respectively, with 14 bases between them. This CDR3 is CASSVVTGGSETQYF. The CDR3, as DNA: TGTGCCAGCAGCGTAGTTACCGGAGGGTCGGAGACCCAGTACTTC.

This clone has only one observation. The V and J genes are TRBV13 and TRBJ2-1; TRBD2 matches 9 bases. Germline V gene data show CDR1 as PRHDT and CDR2 as FYEKMQ (reference sequence). The CDR3 has 14 residues. Trimming removed 5 bases from V and 8 bases from J; junction bases left unmatched: 7. The DNA of the CDR3 is TGTGCCAGCAGCCTAGCGGGAAAGTTCCATGAGCAGTTCTTC. It specifies CASSLAGKFHEQFF.

The rearrangement joins TRBV4-1 to TRBJ2-1; 9 nucleotides align to TRBD2. Germline lookup yields CDR1 MGHRA and CDR2 YSYEKL. Germline trimming cut 1 base from V and 3 bases from J; bases unmatched to any gene: 4. This CDR3 spans 16 amino acids. The CDR3 bases are TGCGCCAGCAGCCAAGGTCATAGCGGGGGCTACAATGAGCAGTTCTTC. Amino acids: CASSQGHSGGYNEQFF.

V gene TRBV6-1 combines with J gene TRBJ2-1; D gene ambiguous. The CDR3 runs 16 residues. Trimming pared 2 bases from V and 2 bases from J, leaving 13 bases between. Germline V gives CDR1 MNHNS, CDR2 SASEGT. Here the CDR3 DNA reads TGTGCCAGCAGTGAACGTCTGAGGTTGACCTACAATGAGCAGTTCTTC. This sequence encodes CASSERLRLTYNEQFF.

The chain carries TRBV28 and TRBJ1-2, with 8 bases aligning to TRBD1. Unmatched junction bases numbered 10, after V lost 9 bases and J lost 4 bases. Germline V gene sequence: CDR1 MDHEN, CDR2 SYDVKM. This CDR3 spans 14 amino acids. The CDR3 coding sequence is TGTGCCAGTTCGCAGGGGGCCCCCCGCTATGGCTACACCTTC. Its translation: CASSQGAPRYGYTF.

The rearrangement joins TRBV19 to TRBJ2-1; a weak D match, TRBD1 (5 bases). CDR3 length equals 12 residues. Germline V gives CDR1 LNHDA, CDR2 SQIVND (reference sequence). V lost 0 bases, J lost 12 bases, and 9 bases lay in between. The CDR3 DNA reads as TGTGCCAGTAGTATAGACGACAGACTGCAGTTCTTC. Encoded protein: CASSIDDRLQFF.

This chain links TRBV28 with TRBJ2-7, with 7 bases identical to TRBD1. This CDR3 contains 15 residues. V was clipped by 2 bases and J by 1 base; unmatched bases: 5. Germline CDR1 MDHEN, CDR2 SYDVKM. The CDR3 DNA is TGTGCCAGCAGTTTAGCGGCAGGGGGTTCCTACGAGCAGTACTTC. Amino acid sequence: CASSLAAGGSYEQYF.